This is a list of T cell receptor beta chains from one sample in a study of shared clonotypes between healthy human individuals. TCRdb's copy holds only in-frame clones and misses some; the assay was immunoSEQ multiplex PCR. Found here are fewer than 1 million clones, roughly 96% of them singletons; the top ten hold about 0.25%. Sequencing was performed on naive CD8+ T cells sorted from blood. The origin of the receptors is a man aged 25 to 40 in good health. Both conserved end residues are part of each CDR3. The order of the fields is V gene, J gene, clone size, D gene, CDR3 protein, CDR3 DNA. D genes are given only for firm matches. Clone size is not always given. Where it is, it says once, few, many or a class for expanded clones.

TRBV5-6,TRBJ2-3,.,.,CASSFGITDTQYF,TGTGCCAGCAGCTTCGGGATCACAGATACGCAGTATTTT
TRBV11-1,TRBJ1-1,once,.,CASSLSSAGLPEAFF,TGTGCCAGCAGCCTCTCAAGTGCAGGGCTCCCTGAAGCTTTCTTT
TRBV6-6,TRBJ2-1,.,.,CASSYVIGDEQFF,TGTGCCAGCAGTTACGTTATAGGGGATGAGCAGTTCTTC
TRBV7-9,TRBJ2-5,.,TRBD1,CASSGRQGDQETQYF,TGTGCCAGCAGCGGCCGACAGGGGGACCAAGAGACCCAGTACTTC
TRBV27,TRBJ2-1,.,TRBD1,CASSLLGTGQNEQFF,TGTGCCAGCAGTTTATTGGGGACAGGGCAAAATGAGCAGTTCTTC
TRBV27,TRBJ1-2,.,TRBD1,CASSSRQGLFYGYTF,TGTGCCAGCTCGAGCCGACAGGGGCTTTTCTATGGCTACACCTTC
TRBV2,TRBJ2-1,many,.,CASTTVSGNYNEQFF,TGTGCCAGCACCACGGTGTCAGGAAACTACAATGAGCAGTTCTTC
TRBV27,TRBJ2-1,.,.,CASGGAYHSYNEQFF,TGTGCCAGCGGGGGGGCCTACCACTCCTACAATGAGCAGTTCTTC
TRBV5-6,TRBJ2-3,.,TRBD2,CASSLRPSGKRDTQYF,TGTGCCAGCAGCTTGCGGCCTAGCGGGAAGAGAGATACGCAGTATTTT
TRBV9,TRBJ2-7,.,TRBD1,CASSVTGGPYEQYF,TGTGCCAGCAGCGTTACAGGGGGACCCTACGAGCAGTACTTC
TRBV27,TRBJ1-4,.,.,CASSLRGATNEKLFF,TGTGCCAGCAGTTTACGGGGGGCAACTAATGAAAAACTGTTTTTT
TRBV5-1,TRBJ1-2,.,TRBD1,CASSSNEFLGQGVSRYGYTF,TGCGCCAGCAGCTCCAATGAATTTTTGGGACAGGGGGTGAGTCGCTATGGCTACACCTTC
TRBV27,TRBJ2-7,.,TRBD1,CASSGIGTGASYEQYF,TGTGCCAGCAGTGGCATTGGGACAGGGGCCTCCTACGAGCAGTACTTC
TRBV19,TRBJ2-7,.,TRBD1,CASSINGQGLHEQYF,TGTGCCAGTAGTATCAACGGACAGGGCTTACACGAGCAGTACTTC
TRBV9,TRBJ2-1,.,.,CASSVNPRDHSNEQFF,TGTGCCAGCAGCGTCAATCCCAGGGACCATAGCAATGAGCAGTTCTTC
TRBV7-9,TRBJ2-7,.,.,CASSLAGQGYEQYF,TGTGCCAGCAGCTTAGCGGGCCAGGGCTACGAGCAGTACTTC
TRBV29-1,TRBJ2-2,.,.,CSVDLGLHTGELFF,TGCAGCGTTGATTTGGGATTGCACACCGGGGAGCTGTTTTTT
TRBV10-2,TRBJ2-1,once,.,CASSDPSVYNEQFF,TGCGCCAGCAGTGACCCTAGCGTTTACAATGAGCAGTTCTTC
TRBV5-1,TRBJ2-7,.,.,CASSLGDGYYEQYF,TGCGCCAGCAGCTTGGGGGACGGATACTACGAGCAGTACTTC
TRBV14,TRBJ1-5,.,TRBD1,CASSNGSEGATQPQHF,TGTGCCAGCAGCAACGGATCTGAGGGGGCCACTCAGCCCCAGCATTTT
TRBV5-6,TRBJ2-1,once,.,CASTENNEQFF,TGTGCCAGCACTGAGAACAATGAGCAGTTCTTC
TRBV27,TRBJ2-3,.,TRBD2,CASATGLAGARLEDTQYF,TGTGCCAGCGCAACTGGACTAGCGGGAGCGAGGTTGGAAGATACGCAGTATTTT